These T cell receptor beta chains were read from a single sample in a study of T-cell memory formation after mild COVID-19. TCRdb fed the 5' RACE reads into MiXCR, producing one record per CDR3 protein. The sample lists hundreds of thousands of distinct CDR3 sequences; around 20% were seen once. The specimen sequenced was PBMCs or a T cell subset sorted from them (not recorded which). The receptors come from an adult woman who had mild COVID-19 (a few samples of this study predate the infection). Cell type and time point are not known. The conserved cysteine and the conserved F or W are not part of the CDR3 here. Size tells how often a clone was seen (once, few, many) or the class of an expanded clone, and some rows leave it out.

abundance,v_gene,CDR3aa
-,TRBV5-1,ASSPVTNEQF
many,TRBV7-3,ASSSSTGADTQY
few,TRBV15,ATSRPQGYNEQF
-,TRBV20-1,SAGLAGGNTGELF
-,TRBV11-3,ASSLDILGAAGANVLT
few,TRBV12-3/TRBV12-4,ASSSPQSRGSYEQY
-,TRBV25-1,ASTKPPQETQY
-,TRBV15,ATSELAGASYEQY
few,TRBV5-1,ASSLDSASSTDTQY
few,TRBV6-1,AGGNSYEQY
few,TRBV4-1,ASSQTWDSGSQPQH
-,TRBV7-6,ASSPGGAGDSYEQY
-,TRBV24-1,ATGSSGANVLT
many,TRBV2,ATGTSGYNEQF
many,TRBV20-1,SARGGGRGQIYEQY
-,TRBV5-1,ASSLEFAGGLTDTQY
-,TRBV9,ASSVGQGLGTEAF
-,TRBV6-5,ASSYGQPNTEAF
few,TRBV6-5,ASSYLGAYTGELF
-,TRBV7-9,ASTVFGELF
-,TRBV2,ASSPGGRTSEQF
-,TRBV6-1,ASSEAVRRAWGTEAF
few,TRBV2,ASNPAGSTDTQY
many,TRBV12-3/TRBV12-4,ASSFSGSNTGELF
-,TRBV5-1,ASSLSGTREAF
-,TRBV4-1,ASSQGGQATSVLIDHNEQF
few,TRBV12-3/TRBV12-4,ASSPIQANTQY
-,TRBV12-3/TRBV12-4,ASSFLGSGTDTQY
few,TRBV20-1,SARHDRDTMNTGELF
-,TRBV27,ASSPTRGLARADTQY
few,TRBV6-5,ASSPGVGIEKLF
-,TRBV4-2,ASSQETGAGANVLT
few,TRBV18,ASSLKGGNTEAF
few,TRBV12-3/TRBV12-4,ASSSGLAGGSSTDTQY
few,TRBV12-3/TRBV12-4,ASSMNSGVNSPLH
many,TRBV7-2,ASSPLAGGVGEQF
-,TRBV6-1,ASSRSRDRGLTEAF